One sample yielded the 30 T cell receptor beta chains listed below, sequenced in a study of cytomegalovirus exposure and HLA in healthy donors. Primers: 60 Vbeta forward and 13 Jbeta reverse. The protocol was immunoSEQ multiplex PCR, while the TCRdb copy is restricted to in-frame clones and leaves out a portion. The table lists about 99,000 clones, around 77% of them singletons. Material for sequencing was PBMCs. These receptors all come from a middle-aged man in good health and CMV-seronegative.

The genes are TRBV2 and TRBJ1-2, with 9 nucleotides matching TRBD1. CDR1 and CDR2 from the germline V gene are SNHLY and FYNNEI. Trimming at V came to 4 bases and at J to 2 bases, leaving 5 bases not matched to a gene. The CDR3 consists of 15 residues. The CDR3 DNA reads TGTGCCAGCAGTGGGCAGGGACAGGGCAACTATGGCTACACCTTC. The encoded protein is CASSGQGQGNYGYTF.

This rearrangement joins TRBV7-9 to TRBJ1-6; TRBD1 is a possible D gene (6 bases). The CDR3 spans 17 residues. Between the trimmed V and J ends, which lost 6 bases and 2 bases, there was a span of 17 bases. Germline V gives CDR1 SEHNR, CDR2 FQNEAQ (reference sequence). This chain's CDR3 is CASRSGTTGTYNSPLHF. The CDR3 nucleotides are TGTGCCAGCAGATCCGGGACAACCGGAACCTATAATTCACCCCTCCACTTT.

This chain links TRBV5-1 with TRBJ2-6; D might be TRBD1 (5 bases). Germline V lookup: CDR1 SGHRS, CDR2 YFSETQ. The CDR3 contains 16 residues. V dropped 2 bases and J dropped 0 bases, with 9 bases sitting between them. Here the CDR3 DNA reads TGCGCCAGCAGCTTCGGACACCTCTCTGGGGCCAACGTCCTGACTTTC. Translating it yields CASSFGHLSGANVLTF. Looking up the rest from reference TRBV5-1 and TRBJ2-6 gives the full variable domain: KAGVTQTPRYLIKTRGQQVTLSCSPISGHRSVSWYQQTPGQGLQFLFEYFSETQRNKGNFPGRFSGRQFSNSRSEMNVSTLELGDSALYLCASSFGHLSGANVLTFGAGSRLTVL.

The chain recombines TRBV7-2 with TRBJ1-2, with 9 positions matching TRBD1. V lost 1 base and J lost 8; bases outside the gene matches: 8. CDR3 length equals 15 residues. Looked up from germline, CDR1 is SGHTA and CDR2 is FQGNSA. CDR3 DNA: TGTGCCAGCAGCTTAGACGGACGGGACAGGGACGGCTACACCTTC. Translated, it gives CASSLDGRDRDGYTF.

The chain joins TRBV9 to TRBJ1-1; 8 bases fit TRBD1. CDR3 length equals 14 residues. V was pared by 3 bases and J by 2 bases, with 3 bases of the junction left unmatched. The germline V gene encodes CDR1 SGDLS and CDR2 YYNGEE. The CDR3 DNA reads as TGTGCCAGCAGCGGACAGGGGATAAACACTGAAGCTTTCTTT. This translates into CASSGQGINTEAFF.

The chain links TRBV25-1 to TRBJ1-5, with unresolved D. Germline CDR1 MGHDK, CDR2 SYGVNS. There are 14 residues in the CDR3. Deletions cut 1 base from V and 1 base from J, with 5 bases between. The CDR3 spells CASSELGSNQPQHF. Written as DNA, the CDR3 is TGTGCCAGCAGTGAATTGGGCAGCAATCAGCCCCAGCATTTT. Full variable domain (outside the CDR3, taken from reference TRBV25-1 and TRBJ1-5): EADIYQTPRYLVIGTGKKITLECSQTMGHDKMYWYQQDPGMELHLIHYSYGVNSTEKGDLSSESTVSRIRTEHFPLTLESARPSHTSQYLCASSELGSNQPQHFGDGTRLSIL.

In this sample, this clone turned up once. CDR3 sequence (DNA): TGTGCCAGCTGTCCTACCAGGACTAGCGGGGGAAGGGATACGCAGTATTTT. Translating it yields CASCPTRTSGGRDTQYF. This chain uses TRBV11-1 with TRBJ2-3; TRBD2 agrees at 13 bases. The germline V gene encodes CDR1 SGHAT and CDR2 FQDESV (reference sequence). J was trimmed by 6 bases and V by 8 bases; bases with no gene match: 14. This CDR3 has 17 residues.

This clone was counted once. The CDR3 nucleotides are TGCGCCAGCAGCGTGGTGGCGGGGGGAGTTGATGAGCAGTTCTTC. Its translation is CASSVVAGGVDEQFF. This sequence joins TRBV5-1 and TRBJ2-1, with 8 bases fitting TRBD2. The CDR3 length is 15 residues. CDR1 is SGHRS, CDR2 YFSETQ, per germline. With 4 bases clipped from V and 8 bases from J, the junction kept 11 bases outside the gene matches.

The V and J genes are TRBV29-1 and TRBJ1-4; no definite D call. This CDR3 is 18 amino acids long. Looked up from germline, CDR1 is SQVTM and CDR2 is ANQGSEA. Trimming left V 2 bases short and J 4 bases short, with 23 bases between. The CDR3 DNA follows: TGCAGCGTTGAAATCGTACAGCCAGGAGCCGGGATTAATGAAAAACTGTTTTTT. Protein sequence: CSVEIVQPGAGINEKLFF.

This chain connects TRBV25-1 to TRBJ1-5, with D tentatively TRBD1 (6 bases). Per germline, CDR1 MGHDK and CDR2 SYGVNS. This CDR3 region has 15 residues. The ends were cut back, 3 bases at V and 5 bases at J, with 14 bases in the middle. The CDR3 loop is CASSESGQGYQPQHF. The CDR3 region has the DNA TGTGCCAGCAGTGAGTCGGGGCAGGGGTATCAGCCCCAGCATTTT.

In its sample, this clone was seen a few times. The chain couples TRBV7-3 to TRBJ1-1; no clear D gene. Trimming cost V 6 bases and J 2 bases, with 13 bases left between them. Germline assignment: CDR1 SGHTA and CDR2 FQGTGA. This CDR3 is built from 14 residues. For the CDR3, the DNA is TGTGCCAGCAGTGCTTCGGGTCCTAACACTGAAGCTTTCTTT. Translated: CASSASGPNTEAFF.

The V call is TRBV28, the J call TRBJ2-7; 9 bases agree with TRBD1. The CDR3 loop spans 16 amino acids. V was clipped by 7 bases and J by 5 bases; unmatched bases: 15. Germline V gives CDR1 MDHEN, CDR2 SYDVKM. The CDR3 nucleotides read TGTGCCAGCATCTCCTCCCCGGGACAGGGTTCCCACGAGCAGTACTTC. Protein: CASISSPGQGSHEQYF.

By share, this clone counts as medium-sized. The genes are TRBV6-4 and TRBJ2-3; 8 positions agree with TRBD2. The CDR3 consists of 15 residues. V dropped 3 bases and J dropped 4; count of bases not matched to a gene: 6. Germline CDR1 MRHNA, CDR2 SNTAGT. Written as DNA, the CDR3 is TGTGCCAGCAGTGAAGGACCGGGAGGGGCAGATACGCAGTATTTT. It translates to CASSEGPGGADTQYF.

This chain uses TRBV18 with TRBJ1-5, with a weak D call TRBD1 (5 bases). CDR1 and CDR2 (germline): KGHSH, LQKENI. Trimming took off 3 bases at V and 6 bases at J, with 15 bases between the two ends. This CDR3 is built from 15 residues. The CDR3 reads CASSPSRGGIQPQHF. DNA of the CDR3: TGTGCCAGCTCACCCTCCCGGGGGGGAATTCAGCCCCAGCATTTT.

This chain joins TRBV7-9 and TRBJ1-1; the D is unclear. The V gene lost 4 bases and the J gene lost 10 bases, with 13 bases spanning the gap. Germline CDR1 reads SEHNR; CDR2 reads FQNEAQ (reference sequence). The CDR3 is 12 amino acids. This chain's CDR3 is CASSSSGSGAFF. In DNA, the CDR3 is TGTGCCAGCAGCTCGAGCGGGAGTGGAGCTTTCTTT.

This chain uses TRBV4-1 with TRBJ1-1; D perhaps matches TRBD1 (6 bases). CDR3 length: 18 residues. In germline, CDR1 is MGHRA, CDR2 YSYEKL. V lost 1 base to trimming and J lost 6 bases, with 24 bases between them. This CDR3 is CASSQVRLGALGAPEAFF. CDR3 in DNA: TGCGCCAGCAGCCAAGTCAGACTTGGGGCCTTGGGGGCCCCTGAAGCTTTCTTT.

The CDR3 DNA follows: TGTGCCAGCAGTGCTTCGACAGGAGCAGCCGAGCAGTACTTC. Amino acid sequence: CASSASTGAAEQYF. V and J are TRBV6-1 and TRBJ2-7; TRBD1 is a possible D gene (6 bases). The CDR3 has 14 residues. V lost 4 bases to trimming and J lost 6 bases, with 16 bases between them. Germline-derived CDR1 and CDR2 are MNHNS and SASEGT.

In its sample, this clone was seen a few times. Sequence at one end of the junction differs from germline and may be a read error. The chain has TRBV7-3 and TRBJ2-3; TRBD1 matches at 8 bases. The CDR3 length is 15 residues. CDR1 is SGHTA and CDR2 is FQGTGA in the germline V gene. This CDR3 is CASSITGGYADTQYF. The CDR3 region has the DNA TGTGCCAGCAGCATAACAGGGGGTTACGCAGATACGCAGTATTTT.

The chain recombines TRBV6-6 with TRBJ2-7; possibly TRBD2 for D (6 bases). V was shortened by 4 bases and J by 2 bases, with 12 bases between the two germline ends. This CDR3 has 14 residues. Looked up from germline, CDR1 is MNHNY and CDR2 is SVGAGI (reference sequence). The DNA of the CDR3 is TGTGCCAGCAGTTCGGGAGCGCCTACCTACGAGCAGTACTTC. As protein: CASSSGAPTYEQYF.

CDR3 protein: CASSQETGGNSPLHF. Written as DNA, the CDR3 is TGTGCCAGCAGCCAAGAGACAGGGGGCAATTCACCCCTCCACTTT. The chain has TRBV14 and TRBJ1-6, with TRBD1 matching over 10 bases. Germline V gives CDR1 SGHDN, CDR2 FVKESK. This CDR3 contains 15 residues. V gave up 0 bases and J gave up 7 bases; unmatched junction bases: 0.

The chain links TRBV5-4 to TRBJ2-5; D is possibly TRBD2 (7 bases). The germline V and J ends were trimmed by 4 bases and 11 bases, with 18 bases remaining between them. Germline V gene lookup returns CDR1 SGHNT and CDR2 YYREEE (reference sequence). The CDR3 extends over 13 amino acids. Written as DNA, the CDR3 is TGTGCCAGCAGCCCGGTGAGGGGGAGGGAGCAGTACTTC. Its protein is CASSPVRGREQYF. Full variable domain (rest looked up from reference TRBV5-4 and TRBJ2-5): ETGVTQSPTHLIKTRGQQVTLRCSSQSGHNTVSWYQQALGQGPQFIFQYYREEENGRGNFPPRFSGLQFPNYSSELNVNALELDDSALYLCASSPVRGREQYFGPGTRLLVL.

In regard to this clone: The sample has other DNA sequences that encode this CDR3 too. CDR3: CASSLTGGAEAFF. In nucleotides, the CDR3 is TGTGCCAGCAGTCTAACAGGGGGCGCTGAAGCTTTCTTT. This rearrangement joins TRBV28 to TRBJ1-1, with 9 positions matching TRBD1. This CDR3 comprises 13 residues. V was pared by 5 bases and J by 6 bases, with 4 bases of the junction left unmatched. The V gene's germline CDR1 is MDHEN and CDR2 SYDVKM.

The V call is TRBV30, the J call TRBJ2-5; 11 bases agree with TRBD2. Losses at the gene ends were 4 bases for V and 4 bases for J; bases not matched to a gene: 8. The CDR3 has 15 amino acids. The germline V gene encodes CDR1 GTSNPN and CDR2 SVGIG (reference sequence). CDR3 sequence reads: CAWTPGLAVGETQYF. In DNA form, the CDR3 reads TGTGCCTGGACCCCGGGACTAGCGGTCGGAGAGACCCAGTACTTC.

This clone has just a few counts. V is TRBV2 and J is TRBJ2-3; 13 bases line up with TRBD2. The length of the CDR3 is 17 residues. CDR1 SNHLY and CDR2 FYNNEI come from the germline V gene. With V trimmed by 6 bases and J by 0 bases, 6 bases remained unmatched. The CDR3 region has the DNA TGTGCCAGCAGGAATCCGGGACTAGCGGGAAGCACAGATACGCAGTATTTT. Its translation: CASRNPGLAGSTDTQYF.

The chain links TRBV5-4 to TRBJ2-7, with 8 positions matching TRBD1. The trim removed 4 bases at V and 6 bases at J, leaving 12 bases unmatched. The CDR3 is 15 amino acids. The germline V gene has CDR1 SGHNT and CDR2 YYREEE (reference sequence). CDR3 residues: CASSRTGTLRGEQYF. The DNA of the CDR3 is TGTGCCAGCAGCCGGACAGGGACTCTTAGGGGCGAGCAGTACTTC.

The chain uses TRBV5-8 and TRBJ2-7, with 9 bases aligning to TRBD2. The V segment lost 0 bases and the J segment 4 bases; nucleotides outside the gene matches: 11. Per the germline V gene, CDR1 is SGHTS and CDR2 is YDEGEE. The CDR3 totals 17 residues. The CDR3 is CASSLVRASGKQYEQYF. The CDR3 nucleotides read TGTGCCAGCAGCTTGGTGAGGGCTAGCGGGAAGCAATACGAGCAGTACTTC.

The CDR3 region is CASTPRRPASTDTQYF. As DNA, the CDR3 is TGTGCCAGCACCCCTCGGAGGCCCGCTAGCACAGATACGCAGTATTTT. The chain employs TRBV2 and TRBJ2-3; maybe TRBD2 (5 bases). The V end lost 7 bases, the J end lost 0 bases, and 17 bases lay between the germline ends. The germline gives CDR1 SNHLY, CDR2 FYNNEI. The CDR3 length is 16 residues.

The sample holds a few counts of this clone. This chain links TRBV2 with TRBJ1-1; no reliable D call. Germline V gene lookup returns CDR1 SNHLY and CDR2 FYNNEI. V lost 3 bases, J lost 8 bases, and 10 bases lay in between. This CDR3 contains 12 residues. The CDR3 sequence is CASSDVYREAFF. The CDR3, as DNA: TGTGCCAGCAGTGACGTGTATAGAGAAGCTTTCTTT.

The rearrangement links TRBV4-2 to TRBJ1-1; D gene ambiguous. Germline CDR1 reads LGHNA; CDR2 reads YNFKEQ. This CDR3 has 13 residues. The V end lost 1 base, the J end lost 5 bases, and 8 bases lay between the germline ends. The CDR3 sequence is CASSQAGKTEAFF. Here the CDR3 DNA reads TGTGCCAGCAGCCAAGCAGGTAAGACTGAAGCTTTCTTT.

This clone appeared a few times. The chain links TRBV4-2 to TRBJ2-7; TRBD2 matches at 11 bases. CDR3 length: 15 amino acids. Germline lookup yields CDR1 LGHNA and CDR2 YNFKEQ. V dropped 0 bases and J dropped 9; count of bases not matched to a gene: 7. The chain's CDR3 is CASSQEGGSGRGQYF. In DNA, the CDR3 is TGTGCCAGCAGCCAAGAAGGGGGTAGCGGGAGGGGGCAGTACTTC.